This TCR beta chain was sequenced in a study of graft-versus-host responses after intestinal transplantation. Worth noting for this clone: No antigen is known for it.

Assay used: immunoSEQ multiplex PCR; TCRdb lists only in-frame clones, some missing. Among roughly 36,000 clones, about nine tenths were seen once, and the ten largest hold over 15%. Graft material was processed, releasing intraepithelial and lamina propria lymphocytes. The germline V gene has CDR1 LNHNV and CDR2 YYDKDF (reference sequence). Trimming at V came to 6 bases and at J to 5 bases, leaving 5 bases not matched to a gene. The CDR3 contains 13 residues. General study results and limits: Researchers found GvH clones in recipient marrow, and some showed up first in ileum or blood.

The V gene is TRBV15, the J gene TRBJ2-5; 8 bases match TRBD2. The sample here was ileum tissue, taken approximately 210 days after intestinal transplant. This TCR derives from a human patient who received an intestinal transplant, so some T cells may come from the graft donor. The CDR3 region is CATSPGTRETQYF. DNA of the CDR3: TGTGCCACCAGTCCCGGGACTAGGGAGACCCAGTACTTC.